Listed below are T cell receptor beta chains from one sample, sequenced in a study of blood T cell repertoires in COVID-19. Profiled with immunoSEQ multiplex PCR; TCRdb holds only in-frame clones, not every one. The table includes under 200,000 clones, 88% detected once. Sequencing input: peripheral blood. The receptors stem from a man between 40 and 49 years old with active or convalescent COVID-19. The conserved cysteine and the conserved F or W are not part of the CDR3 here.

J gene: TRBJ1-1; V gene: TRBV20-1; CDR3 protein: SAGRGTEAF
J gene: TRBJ2-3; V gene: TRBV24-1; CDR3 protein: ATSVQGGRTDTQY
J gene: TRBJ1-1; V gene: TRBV7-2; CDR3 protein: ASSLALRTERMNTEAF
J gene: TRBJ2-3; V gene: TRBV20-1; CDR3 protein: SAKTGGRWA
J gene: TRBJ2-1; V gene: TRBV7-9; CDR3 protein: ASSSPTGLFDEQF
J gene: TRBJ1-2; V gene: TRBV11-3; CDR3 protein: ASSLGGTNYGYT
J gene: TRBJ1-1; V gene: TRBV9; CDR3 protein: ASSVEGGTGATAF
J gene: TRBJ1-2; V gene: TRBV19; CDR3 protein: ASSIGLGADCT
J gene: TRBJ1-1; V gene: TRBV5-1; CDR3 protein: ASSLLLGTGTEAF
J gene: TRBJ2-3; V gene: TRBV7-7; CDR3 protein: ASSLALRAGDTQY
J gene: TRBJ2-7; V gene: TRBV10-2; CDR3 protein: ASSEEGSYEQY
J gene: TRBJ2-2; V gene: TRBV7-8; CDR3 protein: ASSLVGANTGELF
J gene: TRBJ1-2; V gene: TRBV28; CDR3 protein: AEGTGVGYT
J gene: TRBJ1-2; V gene: TRBV7-2; CDR3 protein: ASSLNPAANYGYT
J gene: TRBJ2-4; V gene: TRBV19; CDR3 protein: ASSRRDRDKNIQY
J gene: TRBJ2-1; V gene: TRBV24-1; CDR3 protein: ATSALPPYNEQF
J gene: TRBJ2-7; V gene: TRBV29-1; CDR3 protein: SVGRTQAGAKIYEQY
J gene: TRBJ2-7; V gene: TRBV15; CDR3 protein: ATSTIKLAGIYEQY
J gene: TRBJ2-3; V gene: TRBV5-1; CDR3 protein: ATQGVGTDTQY
J gene: TRBJ2-7; V gene: TRBV28; CDR3 protein: ASSATGASAYEQY
J gene: TRBJ2-7; V gene: TRBV7-2; CDR3 protein: ASSPVAGTYEQY
J gene: TRBJ2-3; V gene: TRBV9; CDR3 protein: ASSLTGQSVTDTQY
J gene: TRBJ2-7; V gene: TRBV6-1; CDR3 protein: ASSEAGWGGMSSYEQY
J gene: TRBJ2-2; V gene: TRBV5-8; CDR3 protein: ASSGRTGSLGELF
J gene: TRBJ2-7; V gene: TRBV5-6; CDR3 protein: ASSPDRDEQY
J gene: TRBJ1-3; V gene: TRBV7-2; CDR3 protein: ASSSRVGNTIY
J gene: TRBJ2-3; V gene: TRBV3-1/TRBV3-2; CDR3 protein: ASSPITSGLATDTQY
J gene: TRBJ1-2; V gene: TRBV29-1; CDR3 protein: SVLRTGFGYT
J gene: TRBJ1-1; V gene: TRBV7-2; CDR3 protein: ASRRNRAETTEAF
J gene: TRBJ1-4; V gene: TRBV5-4; CDR3 protein: ASSPRQGANEKLF
J gene: TRBJ2-3; V gene: TRBV18; CDR3 protein: ASSPSPQGTDTQY
J gene: TRBJ2-7; V gene: TRBV18; CDR3 protein: ASSQTGGPYYEQY
J gene: TRBJ1-1; V gene: TRBV5-1; CDR3 protein: ASSPSQGAMAF
J gene: TRBJ2-7; V gene: TRBV24-1; CDR3 protein: ATQRQGYEQY
J gene: TRBJ2-6; V gene: TRBV19; CDR3 protein: ASSLGQGASGANVLT
J gene: TRBJ1-6; V gene: TRBV6-5; CDR3 protein: ASSGTGNSPLH
J gene: TRBJ1-1; V gene: TRBV6-1; CDR3 protein: ASIDRGRLLGTEAF
J gene: TRBJ2-1; V gene: TRBV7-2; CDR3 protein: ASSLRTSPTINEQF
J gene: TRBJ2-1; V gene: TRBV7-2; CDR3 protein: ASSPIRTGWQF
J gene: TRBJ1-1; V gene: TRBV6-4; CDR3 protein: ASSKQGLKNTEAF
J gene: TRBJ2-7; V gene: TRBV4-3; CDR3 protein: ASSQTQGDSYEQY
J gene: TRBJ1-1; V gene: TRBV20-1; CDR3 protein: SASPTPGQLNTEAF
J gene: TRBJ2-7; V gene: TRBV5-6; CDR3 protein: ASSWGDRDVTYEQY
J gene: TRBJ2-6; V gene: TRBV7-2; CDR3 protein: ASSPGDRISGANVLT
J gene: TRBJ2-7; V gene: TRBV4-3; CDR3 protein: ASSQALAGGPYEQY
J gene: TRBJ1-2; V gene: TRBV3-1/TRBV3-2; CDR3 protein: ASSQDTAAGYT
J gene: TRBJ2-7; V gene: TRBV19; CDR3 protein: ASSITLVGRDSYEQY
J gene: TRBJ2-1; V gene: TRBV7-2; CDR3 protein: ASSLGTGGNEQF
J gene: TRBJ2-1; V gene: TRBV6-5; CDR3 protein: ASTDRVNEQF
J gene: TRBJ2-1; V gene: TRBV9; CDR3 protein: ASSETSGALYEQF
J gene: TRBJ1-5; V gene: TRBV5-1; CDR3 protein: ASSAGTGRAQPQH
J gene: TRBJ1-2; V gene: TRBV11-2; CDR3 protein: ASSLGAGYGYT